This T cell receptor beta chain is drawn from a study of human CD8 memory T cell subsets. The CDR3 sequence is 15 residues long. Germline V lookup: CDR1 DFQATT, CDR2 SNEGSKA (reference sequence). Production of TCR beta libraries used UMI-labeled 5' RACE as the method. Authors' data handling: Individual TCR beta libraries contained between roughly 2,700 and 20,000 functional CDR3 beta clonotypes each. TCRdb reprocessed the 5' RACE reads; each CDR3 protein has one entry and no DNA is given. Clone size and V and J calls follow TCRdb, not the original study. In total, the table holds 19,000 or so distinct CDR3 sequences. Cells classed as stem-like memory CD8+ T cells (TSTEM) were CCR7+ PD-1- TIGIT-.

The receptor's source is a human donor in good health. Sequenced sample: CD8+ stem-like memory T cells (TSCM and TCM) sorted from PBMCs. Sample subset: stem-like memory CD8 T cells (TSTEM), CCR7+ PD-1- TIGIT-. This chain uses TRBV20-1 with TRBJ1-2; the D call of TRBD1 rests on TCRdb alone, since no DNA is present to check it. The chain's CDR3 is CSARDPGGYGYGYTF.